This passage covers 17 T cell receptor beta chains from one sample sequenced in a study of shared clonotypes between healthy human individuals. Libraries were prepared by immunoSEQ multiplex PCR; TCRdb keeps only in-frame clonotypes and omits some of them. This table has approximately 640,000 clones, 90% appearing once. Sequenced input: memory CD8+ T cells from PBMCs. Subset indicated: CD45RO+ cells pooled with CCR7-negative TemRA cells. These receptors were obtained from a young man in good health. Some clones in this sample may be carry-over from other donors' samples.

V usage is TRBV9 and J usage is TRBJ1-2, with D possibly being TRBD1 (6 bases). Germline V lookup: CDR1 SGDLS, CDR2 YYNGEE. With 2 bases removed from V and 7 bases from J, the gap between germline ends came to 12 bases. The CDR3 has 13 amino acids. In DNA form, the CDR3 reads TGTGCCAGCAGCGTCAACACAGGGCCTGGCTACACCTTC. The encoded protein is CASSVNTGPGYTF.

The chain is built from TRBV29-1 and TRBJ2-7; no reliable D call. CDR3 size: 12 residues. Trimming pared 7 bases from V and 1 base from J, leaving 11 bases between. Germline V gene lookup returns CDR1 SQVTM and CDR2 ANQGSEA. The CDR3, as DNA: TGCAGCGCCGTTGGGCCTTCCTACGAGCAGTACTTC. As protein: CSAVGPSYEQYF.

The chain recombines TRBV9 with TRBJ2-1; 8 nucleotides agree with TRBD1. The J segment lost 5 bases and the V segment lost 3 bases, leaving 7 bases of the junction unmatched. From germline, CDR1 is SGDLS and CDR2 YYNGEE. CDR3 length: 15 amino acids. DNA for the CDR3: TGTGCCAGCAGCGGCCCGGGACAGGTCCACAATGAGCAGTTCTTC. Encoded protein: CASSGPGQVHNEQFF.

The CDR3 DNA follows: TGCGCCAGCAGCCTGGGACTTGGGCTCTACGAGCAGTACTTC. It yields the protein CASSLGLGLYEQYF. The V and J genes are TRBV4-3 and TRBJ2-7, with D tentatively TRBD2 (6 bases). The length of the CDR3 is 14 residues. V was shortened by 4 bases and J by 3 bases, with 13 bases between the two germline ends. CDR1 LGHNA and CDR2 YSLEER come from the germline V gene.

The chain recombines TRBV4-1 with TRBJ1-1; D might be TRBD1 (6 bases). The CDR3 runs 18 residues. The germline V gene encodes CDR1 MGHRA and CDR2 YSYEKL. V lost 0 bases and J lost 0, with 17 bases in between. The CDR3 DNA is TGCGCCAGCAGCCAAGATTGGGGGGCAGATATAATGAACACTGAAGCTTTCTTT. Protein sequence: CASSQDWGADIMNTEAFF.

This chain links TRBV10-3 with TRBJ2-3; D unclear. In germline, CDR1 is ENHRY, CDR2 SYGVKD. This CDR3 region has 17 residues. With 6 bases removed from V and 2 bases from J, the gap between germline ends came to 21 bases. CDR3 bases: TGTGCCATCAGCGCGAAGGACGGCGGAATACCCACAGATACGCAGTATTTT. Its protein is CAISAKDGGIPTDTQYF.

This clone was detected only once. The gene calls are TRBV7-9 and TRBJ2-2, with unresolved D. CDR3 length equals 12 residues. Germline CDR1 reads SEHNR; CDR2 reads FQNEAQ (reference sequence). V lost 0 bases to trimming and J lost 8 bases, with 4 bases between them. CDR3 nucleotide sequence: TGTGCCAGCAGCTTAGCGTCAGGGGAGCTGTTTTTT. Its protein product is CASSLASGELFF.

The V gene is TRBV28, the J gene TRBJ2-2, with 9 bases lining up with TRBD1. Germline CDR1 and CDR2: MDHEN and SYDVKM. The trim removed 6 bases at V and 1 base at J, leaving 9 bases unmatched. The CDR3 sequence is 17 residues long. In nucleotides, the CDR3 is TGTGCCAGCAGCTCCCCCCGGGACAGGGAGAACACCGGGGAGCTGTTTTTT. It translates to CASSSPRDRENTGELFF.

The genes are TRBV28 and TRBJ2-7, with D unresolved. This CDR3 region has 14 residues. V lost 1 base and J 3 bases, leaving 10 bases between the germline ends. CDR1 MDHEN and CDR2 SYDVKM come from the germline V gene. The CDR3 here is CASSLSGPGYEQYF. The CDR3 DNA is TGTGCCAGCAGTTTATCCGGGCCCGGCTACGAGCAGTACTTC.

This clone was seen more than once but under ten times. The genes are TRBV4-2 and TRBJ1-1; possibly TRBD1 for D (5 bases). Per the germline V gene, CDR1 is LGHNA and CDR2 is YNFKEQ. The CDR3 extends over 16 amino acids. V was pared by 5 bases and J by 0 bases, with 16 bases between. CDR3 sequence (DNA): TGTGCCAGCAGCTCCAGGGAGGTTTCCCTGAACACTGAAGCTTTCTTT. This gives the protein CASSSREVSLNTEAFF.

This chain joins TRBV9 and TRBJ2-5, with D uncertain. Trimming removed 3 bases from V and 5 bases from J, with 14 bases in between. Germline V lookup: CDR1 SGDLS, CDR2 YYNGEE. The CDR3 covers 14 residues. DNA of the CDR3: TGTGCCAGCAGCGACCCTGGTTTGGAGGAGACCCAGTACTTC. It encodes CASSDPGLEETQYF.

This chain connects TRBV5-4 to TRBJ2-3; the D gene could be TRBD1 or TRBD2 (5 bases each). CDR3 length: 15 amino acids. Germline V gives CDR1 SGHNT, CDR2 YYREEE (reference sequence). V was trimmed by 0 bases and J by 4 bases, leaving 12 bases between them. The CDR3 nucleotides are TGTGCCAGCAGCTTGGAAGGGACGCTGTCAGATACGCAGTATTTT. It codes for CASSLEGTLSDTQYF.

The CDR3 DNA is TGCGCCAGCAGCTTGGAGGCCCAGAGCTCCTACAATGAGCAGTTCTTC. This sequence encodes CASSLEAQSSYNEQFF. This chain joins TRBV5-1 and TRBJ2-1; D not certain. Germline V gives CDR1 SGHRS, CDR2 YFSETQ. Deletions cut 0 bases from V and 0 bases from J, with 10 bases between. The CDR3 is 16 residues long. The variable domain in full, completed from reference TRBV5-1 and TRBJ2-1, reads KAGVTQTPRYLIKTRGQQVTLSCSPISGHRSVSWYQQTPGQGLQFLFEYFSETQRNKGNFPGRFSGRQFSNSRSEMNVSTLELGDSALYLCASSLEAQSSYNEQFFGPGTRLTVL.

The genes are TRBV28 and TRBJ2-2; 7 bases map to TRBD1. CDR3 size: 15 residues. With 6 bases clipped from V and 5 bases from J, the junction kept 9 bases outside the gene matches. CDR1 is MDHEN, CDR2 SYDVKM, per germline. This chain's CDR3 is CASSLLDRETGELFF. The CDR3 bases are TGTGCCAGCAGCCTCCTCGACAGGGAGACCGGGGAGCTGTTTTTT.

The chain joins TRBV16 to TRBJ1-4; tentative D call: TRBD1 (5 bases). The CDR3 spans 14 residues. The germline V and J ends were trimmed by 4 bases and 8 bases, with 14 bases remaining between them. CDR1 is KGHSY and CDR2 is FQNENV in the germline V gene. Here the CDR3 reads CASSPGEGFEKLFF. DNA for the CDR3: TGTGCCAGCAGCCCCGGTGAGGGGTTCGAAAAACTGTTTTTT.

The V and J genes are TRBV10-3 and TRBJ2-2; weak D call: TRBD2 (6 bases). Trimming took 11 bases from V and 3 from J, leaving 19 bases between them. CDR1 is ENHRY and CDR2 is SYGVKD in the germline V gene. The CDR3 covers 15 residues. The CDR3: CAVLGRYSDTGELFF. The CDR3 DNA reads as TGTGCCGTGCTAGGGAGGTACTCAGACACCGGGGAGCTGTTTTTT.

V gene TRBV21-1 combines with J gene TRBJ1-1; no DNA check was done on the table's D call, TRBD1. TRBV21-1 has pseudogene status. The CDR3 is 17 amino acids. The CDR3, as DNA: TGTGCCAGCATCTACGATGACTTTGACAGGACGAACACTGAAGCTTTCTTT. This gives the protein CASIYDDFDRTNTEAFF.